The 3 T cell receptor beta chains below were found in one sample sequenced in a study of cytomegalovirus exposure and HLA in healthy donors. With 60 Vbeta and 13 Jbeta primers, the PCR was carried out. Some clones are missing from TCRdb's copy, which holds only in-frame ones; the method was immunoSEQ multiplex PCR. With under 70,000 clones in the sample, the ten largest clones hold over 2%. Sequenced input: PBMCs. These receptors all stem from a woman younger than 35 in good health and CMV-seronegative.

This chain links TRBV7-3 with TRBJ1-6; perhaps TRBD1 as D (6 bases). CDR1 SGHTA and CDR2 FQGTGA come from the germline V gene. The CDR3 is 17 residues long. The V end was cut by 4 bases, the J end by 8 bases, with 21 bases between. CDR3 region: CASSSKGDTLNHSPLHF. The CDR3 region has the DNA TGTGCCAGCAGCTCGAAGGGGGACACATTAAACCATTCACCCCTCCACTTT. The whole variable domain, filled in from reference TRBV7-3 and TRBJ1-6, reads GAGVSQTPSNKVTEKGKYVELRCDPISGHTALYWYRQSLGQGPEFLIYFQGTGAADDSGLPNDRFFAVRPEGSVSTLKIQRTERGDSAVYLCASSSKGDTLNHSPLHFGNGTRLTVT.

The gene calls are TRBV14 and TRBJ1-6; D uncertain. Germline-derived CDR1 and CDR2 are SGHDN and FVKESK. The CDR3 has 14 residues. Trimming shortened V by 1 base and J by 6 bases, and 7 bases separated the two germline ends. The CDR3 coding sequence is TGTGCCAGCAGCCAAGGAGGGTTTAATTCACCCCTCCACTTT. It is translated as CASSQGGFNSPLHF.

This sequence joins TRBV28 and TRBJ2-2, with TRBD1 matching over 7 bases. This CDR3 contains 15 residues. With 6 bases clipped from V and 6 bases from J, the junction kept 10 bases outside the gene matches. Germline assignment: CDR1 MDHEN and CDR2 SYDVKM. The CDR3: CASRSARQGAGELFF. CDR3 sequence (DNA): TGTGCCAGCAGGTCAGCTCGACAGGGCGCCGGGGAGCTGTTTTTT.